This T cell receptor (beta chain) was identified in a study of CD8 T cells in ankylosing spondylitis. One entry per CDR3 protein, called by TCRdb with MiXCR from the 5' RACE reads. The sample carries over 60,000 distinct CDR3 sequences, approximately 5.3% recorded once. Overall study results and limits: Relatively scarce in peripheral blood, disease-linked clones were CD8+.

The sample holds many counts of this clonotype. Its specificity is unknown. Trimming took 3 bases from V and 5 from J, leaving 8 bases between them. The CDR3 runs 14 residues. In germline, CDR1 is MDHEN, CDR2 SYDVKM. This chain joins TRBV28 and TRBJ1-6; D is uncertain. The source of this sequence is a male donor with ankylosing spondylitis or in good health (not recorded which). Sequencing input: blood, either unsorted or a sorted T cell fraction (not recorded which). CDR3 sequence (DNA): TGTGCCAGCAGTTTGCCAGTGGATAATTCACCCCTCCACTTT. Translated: CASSLPVDNSPLHF.